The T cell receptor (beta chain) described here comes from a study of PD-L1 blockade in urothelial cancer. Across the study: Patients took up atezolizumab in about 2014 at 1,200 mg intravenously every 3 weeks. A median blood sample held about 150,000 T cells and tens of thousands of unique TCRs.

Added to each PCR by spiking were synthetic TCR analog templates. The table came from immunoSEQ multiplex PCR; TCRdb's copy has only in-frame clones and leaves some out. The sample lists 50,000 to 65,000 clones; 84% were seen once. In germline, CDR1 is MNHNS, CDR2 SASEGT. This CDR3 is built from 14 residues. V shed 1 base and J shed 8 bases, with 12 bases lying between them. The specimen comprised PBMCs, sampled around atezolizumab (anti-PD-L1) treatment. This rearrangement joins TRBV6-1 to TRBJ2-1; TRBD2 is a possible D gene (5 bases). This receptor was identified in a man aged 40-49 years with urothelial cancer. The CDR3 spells CASSEGLATYEQFF. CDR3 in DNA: TGTGCCAGCAGTGAAGGTCTAGCTACCTATGAGCAGTTCTTC.